This entry lists 8 T cell receptor beta chains sequenced from one sample in a study of post-analysis software for immune sequencing data (dated by TCRdb to between 2014 and 2017). Libraries were prepared through PCR. These reads were obtained on an Illumina HiSeq 2500. Unique molecular identifiers were incorporated into TCR beta cDNA libraries to reduce PCR and sequencing biases. The raw public reads went through TCRdb reprocessing: fastp at Q25, MiXCR clone calling, in-frame beta chains kept. Each CDR3 protein appears once, grouped with its most common genes and DNA. For this sample there are hundreds of thousands of distinct CDR3 sequences; 25% to 30% appear just once. The leading ten clones occupy 0.55% to 0.65% of the sample. These receptors' antigens are unknown. On the study overall, not on this receptor specifically: Patients showed significantly higher frequencies than controls for about 5 TRBV segments, among them TRBV5-6, TRBV5-1 and TRBV20-1.

The sample comprised blood. The origin of the receptors is a girl aged 5-17 years with multiple sclerosis.

The V gene is TRBV20-1, the J gene TRBJ2-3; tentatively, D is TRBD1 (6 bases). Per germline, CDR1 DFQATT and CDR2 SNEGSKA (reference sequence). The CDR3 has 12 residues. Trimming took 6 bases from V and 8 from J, leaving 15 bases between them. The CDR3 nucleotides read TGCAGTGCCCCCGAACAGGGAAGTACGCAGTATTTT. Residues: CSAPEQGSTQYF.

This clonotype was detected a few times. The chain combines TRBV4-2 with TRBJ2-1, with 8 bases matching TRBD2. Germline CDR1 is LGHNA and CDR2 is YNFKEQ. The junction had 13 bases not matched to a gene; V was cut back by 2 bases and J by 10 bases. The length of the CDR3 is 16 residues. The DNA for the CDR3 is TGTGCCAGCAGCCAACAAGCGCGCGGGGGGCCATACGAGCAGTTCTTC. This translates into CASSQQARGGPYEQFF.

This clonotype has more than one count but fewer than ten. The V call is TRBV18, the J call TRBJ1-1; 10 nucleotides align to TRBD1. The CDR3 extends over 14 amino acids. Trimming removed 2 bases from V and 4 bases from J; junction bases left unmatched: 1. Germline V CDR1 and CDR2: KGHSH, LQKENI. The CDR3 sequence is CASSPRDRGTEAFF. The CDR3 DNA is TGTGCCAGCTCACCAAGGGACAGGGGCACTGAAGCTTTCTTT.

The gene calls are TRBV12-3 or TRBV12-4 and TRBJ1-6; no clear D. This CDR3 comprises 13 residues. Trimming took 2 bases from V and 10 from J, leaving 9 bases between them. The DNA for the CDR3 is TGTGCCAGCAGTTTAATTGGGAGATCACCCCTCCACTTT. It encodes CASSLIGRSPLHF.

This clonotype has a handful of counts. This rearrangement joins TRBV18 to TRBJ2-5; D is perhaps TRBD1 or TRBD2 (5 bases each). V was shortened by 3 bases and J by 4 bases, with 24 bases between the two germline ends. Germline V gives CDR1 KGHSH, CDR2 LQKENI. This CDR3 has 18 amino acids. CDR3 loop: CASSPSARVEVSGETQYF. The CDR3 nucleotides are TGTGCCAGCTCACCCTCGGCCAGGGTGGAGGTCTCGGGAGAGACCCAGTACTTC.

The gene calls are TRBV19 and TRBJ2-1; 9 positions match TRBD2. Germline CDR1 is LNHDA and CDR2 is SQIVND (reference sequence). V was pared by 4 bases and J by 4 bases, with 5 bases of the junction left unmatched. This CDR3 has 15 amino acids. The CDR3 bases are TGTGCCAGTAGTAGGGCGAGCGGGAGGTACAATGAGCAGTTCTTC. Translation: CASSRASGRYNEQFF.

This clonotype appeared once. This sequence joins TRBV5-1 and TRBJ2-3, with D maybe TRBD2 (8 bases). Germline assignment: CDR1 SGHRS and CDR2 YFSETQ. The CDR3 sequence is 17 residues long. This CDR3 reads CAELNREGARGTDTQYF. In DNA form, the CDR3 reads TGCGCTGAACTCAACCGGGAGGGGGCGCGTGGCACAGATACGCAGTATTTT. Together with reference TRBV5-1 and TRBJ2-3, the CDR3 gives the full variable domain: KAGVTQTPRYLIKTRGQQVTLSCSPISGHRSVSWYQQTPGQGLQFLFEYFSETQRNKGNFPGRFSGRQFSNSRSEMNVSTLELGDSALYLCAELNREGARGTDTQYFGPGTRLTVL.

This clonotype was counted a few times. The chain uses TRBV7-2 and TRBJ2-3; D is possibly TRBD1 or TRBD2 (5 bases each). The CDR3 is 15 amino acids. Trimming pared 5 bases from V and 2 bases from J, leaving 14 bases between. Germline V gives CDR1 SGHTA, CDR2 FQGNSA. In DNA form, the CDR3 reads TGTGCCAGCAGCACCCGGGACCTATACACAGATACGCAGTATTTT. Protein sequence: CASSTRDLYTDTQYF.